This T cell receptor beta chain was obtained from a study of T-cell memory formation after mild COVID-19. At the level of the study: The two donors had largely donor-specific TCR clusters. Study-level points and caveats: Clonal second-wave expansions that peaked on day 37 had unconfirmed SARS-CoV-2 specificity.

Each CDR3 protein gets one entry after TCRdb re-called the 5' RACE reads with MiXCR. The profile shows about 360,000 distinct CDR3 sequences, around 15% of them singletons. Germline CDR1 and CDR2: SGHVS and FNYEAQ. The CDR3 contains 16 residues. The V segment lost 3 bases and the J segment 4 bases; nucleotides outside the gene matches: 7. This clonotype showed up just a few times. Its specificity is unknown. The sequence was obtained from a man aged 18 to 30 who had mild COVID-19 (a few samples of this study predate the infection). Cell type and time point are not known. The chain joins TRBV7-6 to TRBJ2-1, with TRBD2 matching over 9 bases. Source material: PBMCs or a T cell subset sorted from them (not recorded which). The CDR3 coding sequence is TGTGCCAGCAGCTTCGGCGGGGGGGCCGAGTACAATGAGCAGTTCTTC. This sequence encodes CASSFGGGAEYNEQFF. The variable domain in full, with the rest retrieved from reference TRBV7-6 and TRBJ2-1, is GAGVSQSPRYKVTKRGQDVALRCDPISGHVSLYWYRQALGQGPEFLTYFNYEAQQDKSGLPNDRFSAERPEGSISTLTIQRTEQRDSAMYRCASSFGGGAEYNEQFFGPGTRLTVL.